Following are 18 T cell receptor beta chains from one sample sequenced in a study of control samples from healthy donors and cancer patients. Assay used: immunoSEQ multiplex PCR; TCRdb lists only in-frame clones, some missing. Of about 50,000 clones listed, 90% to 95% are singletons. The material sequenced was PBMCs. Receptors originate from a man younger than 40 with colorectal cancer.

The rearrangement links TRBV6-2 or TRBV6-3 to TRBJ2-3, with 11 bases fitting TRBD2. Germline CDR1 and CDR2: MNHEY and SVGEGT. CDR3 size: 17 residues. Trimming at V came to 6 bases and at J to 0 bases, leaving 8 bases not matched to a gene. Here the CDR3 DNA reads TGTGCCAGCAGCCCTTATAGCGGGGGGGCTAGCACAGATACGCAGTATTTT. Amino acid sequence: CASSPYSGGASTDTQYF.

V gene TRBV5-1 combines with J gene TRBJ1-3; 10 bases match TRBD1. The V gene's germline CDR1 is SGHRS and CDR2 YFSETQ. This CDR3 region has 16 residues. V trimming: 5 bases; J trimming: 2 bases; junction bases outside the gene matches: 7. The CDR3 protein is CASRRTGTGAGNTIYF. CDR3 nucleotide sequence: TGCGCCAGCAGGCGAACCGGGACAGGGGCTGGAAACACCATATATTTT.

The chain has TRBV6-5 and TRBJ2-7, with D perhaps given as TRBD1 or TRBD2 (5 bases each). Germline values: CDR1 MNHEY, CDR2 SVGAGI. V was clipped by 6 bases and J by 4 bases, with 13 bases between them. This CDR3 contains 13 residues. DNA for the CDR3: TGTGCCAGCAGAACGTCGTGGGGGTACGAGCAGTACTTC. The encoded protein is CASRTSWGYEQYF.

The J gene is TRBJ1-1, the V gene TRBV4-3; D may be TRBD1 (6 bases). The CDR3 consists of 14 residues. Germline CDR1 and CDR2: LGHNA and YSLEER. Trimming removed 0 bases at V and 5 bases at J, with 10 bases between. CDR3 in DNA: TGCGCCAGCAGCCAAGATAGTACAGGGACTGAAGCTTTCTTT. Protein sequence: CASSQDSTGTEAFF.

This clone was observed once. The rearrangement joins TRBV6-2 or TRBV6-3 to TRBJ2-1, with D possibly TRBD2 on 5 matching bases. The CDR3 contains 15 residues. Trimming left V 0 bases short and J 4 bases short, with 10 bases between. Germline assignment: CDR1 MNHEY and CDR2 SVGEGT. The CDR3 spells CASSYSSRRYNEQFF. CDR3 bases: TGTGCCAGCAGTTACTCTTCCCGGAGGTACAATGAGCAGTTCTTC.

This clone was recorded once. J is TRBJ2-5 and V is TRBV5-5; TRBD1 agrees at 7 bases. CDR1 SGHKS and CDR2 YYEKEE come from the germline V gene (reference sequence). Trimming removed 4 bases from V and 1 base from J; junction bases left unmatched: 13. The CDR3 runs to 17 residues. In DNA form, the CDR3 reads TGTGCCAGCAGCCGCTGGAGTACAGGGGCAATCCAAGAGACCCAGTACTTC. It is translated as CASSRWSTGAIQETQYF.

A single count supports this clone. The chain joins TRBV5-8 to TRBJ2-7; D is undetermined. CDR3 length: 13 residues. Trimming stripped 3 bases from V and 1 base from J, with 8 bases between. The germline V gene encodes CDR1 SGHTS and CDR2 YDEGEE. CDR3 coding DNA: TGTGCCAGCAGCTCCGACCGGTCCTACGAGCAGTACGTC. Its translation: CASSSDRSYEQYV.

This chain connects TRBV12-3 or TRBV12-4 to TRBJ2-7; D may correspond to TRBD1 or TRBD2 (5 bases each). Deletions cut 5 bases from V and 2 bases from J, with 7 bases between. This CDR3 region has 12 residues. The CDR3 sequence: CASSQGAYEQYF. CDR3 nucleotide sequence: TGTGCCAGCAGTCAGGGAGCCTACGAGCAGTACTTC.

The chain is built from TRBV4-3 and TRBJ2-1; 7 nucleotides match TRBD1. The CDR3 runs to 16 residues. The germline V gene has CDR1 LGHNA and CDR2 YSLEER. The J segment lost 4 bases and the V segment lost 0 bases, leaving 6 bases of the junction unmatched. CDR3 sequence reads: CASSQDSGTVYNEQFF. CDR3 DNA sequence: TGCGCCAGCAGCCAAGATTCCGGGACAGTTTACAATGAGCAGTTCTTC.

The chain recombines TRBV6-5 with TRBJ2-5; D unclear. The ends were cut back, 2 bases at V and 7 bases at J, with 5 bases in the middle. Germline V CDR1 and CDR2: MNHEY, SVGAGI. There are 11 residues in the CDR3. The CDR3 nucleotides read TGTGCCAGCAGTTACCTGGGGACCCAGTACTTC. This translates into CASSYLGTQYF.

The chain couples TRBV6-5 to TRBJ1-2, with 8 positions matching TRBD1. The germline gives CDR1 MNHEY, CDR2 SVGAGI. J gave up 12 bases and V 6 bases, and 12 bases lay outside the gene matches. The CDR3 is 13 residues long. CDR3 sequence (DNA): TGTGCCAGCAGGGTGACAGGGGACGCCTCGGACACCTTC. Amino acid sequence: CASRVTGDASDTF.

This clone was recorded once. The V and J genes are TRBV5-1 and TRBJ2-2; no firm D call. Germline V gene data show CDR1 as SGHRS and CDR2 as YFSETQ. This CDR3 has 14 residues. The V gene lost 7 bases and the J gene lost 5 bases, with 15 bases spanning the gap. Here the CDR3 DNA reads TGCGCCAGCGTTGAAACCCCGAGGACCGGGGAGCTGTTTTTT. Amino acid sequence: CASVETPRTGELFF.

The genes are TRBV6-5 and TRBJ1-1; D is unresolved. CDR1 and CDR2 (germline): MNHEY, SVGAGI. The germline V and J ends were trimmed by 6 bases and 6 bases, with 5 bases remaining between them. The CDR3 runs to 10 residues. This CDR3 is CASRAPEAFF. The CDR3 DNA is TGTGCCAGCAGAGCACCTGAAGCTTTCTTT.

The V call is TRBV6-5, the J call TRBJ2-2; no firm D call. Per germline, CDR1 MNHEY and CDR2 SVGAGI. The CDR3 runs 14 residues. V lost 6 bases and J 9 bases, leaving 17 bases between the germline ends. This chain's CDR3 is CASSSPVRPRELFF. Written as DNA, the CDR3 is TGTGCCAGCAGCTCCCCTGTCCGGCCCCGGGAGCTGTTTTTT.

The CDR3 DNA reads as TGTGCCAGCAGCGTTGGAGGACAGGGGTGGACAGATACGCAGTATTTT. Protein product: CASSVGGQGWTDTQYF. This chain links TRBV9 with TRBJ2-3, with 9 bases lining up with TRBD1. This CDR3 comprises 16 residues. Trimming removed 2 bases from V and 3 bases from J; junction bases left unmatched: 7. Germline V gene data show CDR1 as SGDLS and CDR2 as YYNGEE.

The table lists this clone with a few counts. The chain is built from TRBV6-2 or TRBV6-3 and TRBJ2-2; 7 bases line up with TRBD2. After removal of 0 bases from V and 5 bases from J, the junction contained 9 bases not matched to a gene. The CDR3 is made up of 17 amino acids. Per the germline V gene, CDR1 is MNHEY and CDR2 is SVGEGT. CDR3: CASSYSTASGKTGELFF. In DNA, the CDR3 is TGTGCCAGCAGTTACTCTACGGCTAGCGGAAAAACCGGGGAGCTGTTTTTT.

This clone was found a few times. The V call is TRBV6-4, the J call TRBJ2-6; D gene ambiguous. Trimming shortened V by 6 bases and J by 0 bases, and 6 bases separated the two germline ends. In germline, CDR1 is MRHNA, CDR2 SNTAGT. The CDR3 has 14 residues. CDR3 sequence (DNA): TGTGCCAGCAGCCCGAGCTCTGGGGCCAACGTCCTGACTTTC. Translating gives CASSPSSGANVLTF.

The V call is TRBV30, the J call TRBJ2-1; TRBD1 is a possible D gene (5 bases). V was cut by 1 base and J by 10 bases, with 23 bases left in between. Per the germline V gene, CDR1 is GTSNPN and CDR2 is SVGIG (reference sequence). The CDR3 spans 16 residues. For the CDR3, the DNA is TGTGCCTGGAGTGCCGACAGCCATCTCCTAGGGTACGAGCAGTTCTTC. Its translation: CAWSADSHLLGYEQFF.